Sequencing of this T cell receptor (beta chain) was carried out in a study of shared T cell receptors in the human thymus. The V end lost 0 bases, the J end lost 1 base, and 11 bases lay between the germline ends. The CDR3 is made up of 16 amino acids. Germline V gives CDR1 SGHRS, CDR2 YFSETQ. Sequencing used immunoSEQ multiplex PCR; TCRdb keeps in-frame clones, though not all of them. The sample records 600,000 or so clones, more than 75% being singletons. This same sample was also taken into another study, of human thymus T cells.

The rearrangement links TRBV5-1 to TRBJ2-4, with D hard to call. The sample consisted of thymocytes. The clonotype originates from a boy under two years old with a congenital heart defect. CDR3 sequence reads: CASSLDRNRAKNIQYF. DNA of the CDR3: TGCGCCAGCAGCTTGGACCGTAACCGGGCCAAAAACATTCAGTACTTC.